This T cell receptor beta chain was captured by sequencing in a study of blood T cell repertoires in COVID-19. In the study overall: Sites across the United States, Italy and Spain contributed samples from acute and convalescent COVID-19. PBMCs, B-cell-depleted T cells, or T cells provided the cDNA or gDNA that made up the material.

Only in-frame clones appear in the TCRdb table, and some are missing; sequencing was by immunoSEQ multiplex PCR. This table has about 200,000 clones, around 87% appearing once. Unmatched junction bases numbered 5, after V lost 7 bases and J lost 2 bases. Germline CDR1 MNHEY, CDR2 SVGAGI. The CDR3 extends over 13 amino acids. Cohort allocation depended upon clinical history that participants reported. Recovery meant two consecutive negative NP/OP PCR tests, professional clearance, or resolved symptoms. This rearrangement joins TRBV6-5 to TRBJ2-7; 7 bases are shared with TRBD1. The clonotype originates from a woman aged 25-40 years who had recovered from COVID-19. Sequencing input: PBMCs or T cells enriched from blood (not recorded which). The CDR3 nucleotides read TGTGCCAGCACCCGACAGGGTACCTACGAGCAGTACTTC. It yields the protein CASTRQGTYEQYF.